This T cell receptor beta chain was obtained from a study of blood T cells in healthy people across ages. This clonotype was counted between two and nine times. An end of the junction does not agree with germline; a read error may underlie this. Per germline, CDR1 DFQATT and CDR2 SNEGSKA (reference sequence). CDR3 length: 12 amino acids. Using a J-beta primer mix together with a sample-barcoded 5' primer, a second PCR was run for roughly 7 to 11 cycles. TCRdb analysed the 5' RACE reads with MiXCR anew, one entry per CDR3 protein. This table has about 780,000 distinct CDR3 sequences, around 25% appearing once. These sequences were also reported in another study, on T cells of mothers and their children.

This TCR was recovered from a boy younger than 18 in good health. The chain couples TRBV20-1 to TRBJ2-1, with TRBD2 as a possible D gene (5 bases). The sequenced sample was blood. The CDR3 DNA reads TGCAGTGCTGGAAGGGAGATTGGACTTAAGATCTTC. Its protein product is CSAGREIGLKIF.